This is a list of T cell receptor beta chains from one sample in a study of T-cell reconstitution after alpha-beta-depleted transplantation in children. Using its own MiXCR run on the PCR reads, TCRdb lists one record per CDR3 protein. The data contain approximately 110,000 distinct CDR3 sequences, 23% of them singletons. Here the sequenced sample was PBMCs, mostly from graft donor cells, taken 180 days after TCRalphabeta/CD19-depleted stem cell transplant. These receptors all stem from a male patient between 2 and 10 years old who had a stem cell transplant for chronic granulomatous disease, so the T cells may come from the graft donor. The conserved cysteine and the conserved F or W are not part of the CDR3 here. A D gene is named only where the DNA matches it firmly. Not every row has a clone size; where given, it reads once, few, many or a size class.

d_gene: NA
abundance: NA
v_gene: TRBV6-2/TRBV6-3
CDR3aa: ASSFFQNNEQF

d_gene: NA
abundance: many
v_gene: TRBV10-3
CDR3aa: AITNDVPYGYT

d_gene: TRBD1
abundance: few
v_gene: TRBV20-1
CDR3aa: SAISGAGGTEAF

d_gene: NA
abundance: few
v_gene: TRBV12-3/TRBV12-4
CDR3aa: ATLPVDTEAF

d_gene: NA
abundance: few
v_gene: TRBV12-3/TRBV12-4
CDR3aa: ASSFSTNEQF

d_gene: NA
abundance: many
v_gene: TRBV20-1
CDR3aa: SARDVAVLRGQY

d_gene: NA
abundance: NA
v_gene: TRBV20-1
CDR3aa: SASRLAMWVDTQY

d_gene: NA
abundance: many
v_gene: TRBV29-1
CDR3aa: SVEGDEQY

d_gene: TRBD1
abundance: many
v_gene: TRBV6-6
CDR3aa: ASQTGSSVKLF

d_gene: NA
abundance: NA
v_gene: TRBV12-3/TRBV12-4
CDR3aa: ASSPRGGGGSNQPQH

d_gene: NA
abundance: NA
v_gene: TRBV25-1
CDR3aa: ASTKGDNSPLH

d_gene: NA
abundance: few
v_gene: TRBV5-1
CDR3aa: ASSLVSAEQF

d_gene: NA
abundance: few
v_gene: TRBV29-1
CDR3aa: SVDRGLYGYT

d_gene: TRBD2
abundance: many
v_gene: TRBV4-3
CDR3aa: ASSQSPSGGQNNEQF

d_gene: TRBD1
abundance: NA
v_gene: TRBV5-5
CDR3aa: ASSYGTDLYEQY

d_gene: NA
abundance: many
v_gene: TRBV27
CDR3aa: ASRGIMGLSYEQY

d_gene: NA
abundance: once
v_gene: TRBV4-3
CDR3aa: ASSHRFRDYNSPLH

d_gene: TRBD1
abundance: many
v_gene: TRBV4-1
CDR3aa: ASSHGQGPNTGELF

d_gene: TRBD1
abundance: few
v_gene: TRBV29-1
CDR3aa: SCIRDRNYEQY

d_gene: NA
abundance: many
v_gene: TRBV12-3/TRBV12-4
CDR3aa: ASTRIQANEQF

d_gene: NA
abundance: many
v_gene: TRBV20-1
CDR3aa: SARGGYEQY

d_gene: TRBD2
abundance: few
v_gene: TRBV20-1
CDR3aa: CATPGTSAQDNEQF

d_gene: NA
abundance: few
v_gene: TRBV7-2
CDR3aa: ASSLNRAKNIQY

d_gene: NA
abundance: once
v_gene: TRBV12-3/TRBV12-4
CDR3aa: ASSFSPSSGAF

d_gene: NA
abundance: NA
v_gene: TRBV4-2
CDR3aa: ASSQDGGLGNQPQH

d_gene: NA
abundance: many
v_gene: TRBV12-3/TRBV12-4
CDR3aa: ASSVLKNTEAF

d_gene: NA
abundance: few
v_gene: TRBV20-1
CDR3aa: SARSIGYEQY

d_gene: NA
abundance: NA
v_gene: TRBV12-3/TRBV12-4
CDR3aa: ASSLRPLTDTQY

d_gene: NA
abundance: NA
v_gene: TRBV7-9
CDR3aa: ASSAGGGYTIY

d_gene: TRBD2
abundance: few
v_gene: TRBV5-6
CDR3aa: ASSVGRTSNTGELF

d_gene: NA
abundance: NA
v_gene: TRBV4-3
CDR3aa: ASSQELTGGELF

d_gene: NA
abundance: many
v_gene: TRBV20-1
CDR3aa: SARDGRAPDQVSPLH

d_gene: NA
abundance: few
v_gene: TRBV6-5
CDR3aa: ASSYSQVSGNTIY

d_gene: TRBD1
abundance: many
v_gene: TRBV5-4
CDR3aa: ASSTPPGGRDEQF

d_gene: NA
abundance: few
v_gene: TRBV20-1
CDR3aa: SARDGASNQPQH

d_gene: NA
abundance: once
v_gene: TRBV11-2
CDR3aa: ASSIADTQY

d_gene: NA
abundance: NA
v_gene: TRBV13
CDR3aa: ASSFDYRNTGELF

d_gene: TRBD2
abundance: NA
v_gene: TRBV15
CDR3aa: ATSRDRPSGVKLSTGELF

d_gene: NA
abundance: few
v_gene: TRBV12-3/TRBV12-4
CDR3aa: ASSPTGKTEAF

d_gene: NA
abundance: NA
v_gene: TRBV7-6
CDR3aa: ASSWGAGTGELF

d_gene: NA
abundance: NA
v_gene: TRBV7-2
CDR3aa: ASSLKIEQF

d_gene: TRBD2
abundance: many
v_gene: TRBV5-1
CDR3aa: ASSSQVWRENNEQF

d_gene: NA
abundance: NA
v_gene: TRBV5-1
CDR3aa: ASSLGAGYEQY

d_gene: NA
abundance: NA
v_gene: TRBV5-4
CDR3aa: ASSAPQVPTDTQY

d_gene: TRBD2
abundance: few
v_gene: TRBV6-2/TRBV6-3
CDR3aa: ASSPRLAGPMSSYNEQF

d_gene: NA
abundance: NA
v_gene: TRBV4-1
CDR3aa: ASSLRTAENTEAF

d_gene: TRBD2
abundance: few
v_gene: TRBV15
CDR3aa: ATSSFASGQETQY

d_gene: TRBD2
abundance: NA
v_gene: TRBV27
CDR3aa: ASSLGLAGAYNEQF

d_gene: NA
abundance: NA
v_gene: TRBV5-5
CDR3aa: ASSLGRDSMEQF